The 11 T cell receptor beta chains below all came from one sample that was sequenced in a study of spatial heterogeneity in lung cancer. Study observations and caveats: The study found that expanded intratumoral alpha and beta TCR counts tracked tumor mutation counts.

Documented time point: sample taken at primary tumor resection. MiXCR, run by TCRdb on the 5' RACE reads, gives a single entry per CDR3 protein. The table shows nearly 25,000 distinct CDR3 sequences, with about 9.3% occurring only once. Their specific antigens are unknown. Source: lung tumor tissue, taken at surgery. The receptors originated from a male donor with early-stage non-small cell lung cancer.

This clonotype was recorded many times. The rearrangement links TRBV7-3 to TRBJ2-2, with 9 bases aligning to TRBD1. Germline V gene lookup returns CDR1 SGHTA and CDR2 FQGTGA. V lost 7 bases, J lost 5 bases, and 5 bases stayed unmatched. There are 14 residues in the CDR3. The CDR3 region is CASKTGQGTGELFF. The CDR3 DNA is TGTGCCAGCAAAACAGGACAGGGGACCGGGGAGCTGTTTTTT.

The sample holds many counts of this clonotype. The V and J genes are TRBV7-2 and TRBJ2-5, with a tentative D call TRBD2 (6 bases). The V end lost 0 bases, the J end lost 5 bases, and 13 bases lay between the germline ends. The CDR3 has 15 amino acids. CDR1 is SGHTA, CDR2 FQGNSA, per germline. In nucleotides, the CDR3 is TGTGCCAGCAGCTTAGCGGGGGGAGGATCCGAGACCCAGTACTTC. Encoded protein: CASSLAGGGSETQYF. Full variable domain (remainder filled in from reference TRBV7-2 and TRBJ2-5): GAGVSQSPSNKVTEKGKDVELRCDPISGHTALYWYRQSLGQGLEFLIYFQGNSAPDKSGLPSDRFSAERTGGSVSTLTIQRTQQEDSAVYLCASSLAGGGSETQYFGPGTRLLVL.

This clonotype turned up a few times. The chain links TRBV6-5 to TRBJ2-1; D remains unclear. This CDR3 spans 14 amino acids. V shed 2 bases and J shed 6 bases, with 11 bases lying between them. CDR1 and CDR2 (germline): MNHEY, SVGAGI. The CDR3 is CASSYGGNGNEQFF. CDR3 sequence (DNA): TGTGCCAGCAGTTACGGCGGTAACGGCAATGAGCAGTTCTTC.

This clonotype occurred a few times. This chain joins TRBV20-1 and TRBJ1-1, with D maybe TRBD1 (5 bases). Trimming shortened V by 4 bases and J by 1 base, and 16 bases separated the two germline ends. The CDR3 contains 15 residues. Germline V gene sequence: CDR1 DFQATT, CDR2 SNEGSKA (reference sequence). The CDR3 nucleotides read TGCAGTGCTACTAACCTAGGACATAAGAACACTGAAGCTTTCTTT. Translating gives CSATNLGHKNTEAFF.

In its sample, this clonotype was seen many times. The V call is TRBV27, the J call TRBJ2-5, with 7 bases aligning to TRBD1. With V trimmed by 5 bases and J by 5 bases, 11 bases remained unmatched. CDR3 size: 15 residues. CDR1 is MNHEY and CDR2 is SMNVEV in the germline V gene (reference sequence). DNA of the CDR3: TGTGCCAGCAGTGGATCACAGGGGCCCGACGAGACCCAGTACTTC. Translation: CASSGSQGPDETQYF.

This clonotype was counted ten times or more. J is TRBJ2-7 and V is TRBV5-1; either TRBD1 or TRBD2 may supply D (5 bases each). Germline V lookup: CDR1 SGHRS, CDR2 YFSETQ. The CDR3 has 15 residues. Trimming stripped 5 bases from V and 4 bases from J, with 19 bases between. The CDR3 sequence is CASSPLRDGNYEQYF. The CDR3 DNA is TGCGCCAGCAGTCCACTCCGGGACGGAAATTACGAGCAGTACTTC.

This clonotype was found many times. The chain combines TRBV28 with TRBJ2-3; TRBD2 might be the D (6 bases). V dropped 8 bases and J dropped 6 bases, with 18 bases sitting between them. Germline loops: CDR1 MDHEN, CDR2 SYDVKM. The CDR3 loop spans 14 amino acids. DNA for the CDR3: TGTGCCAGCGCCGCGGGGTTTATTTCGGATACGCAGTATTTT. Translating it yields CASAAGFISDTQYF.

This clonotype was observed a few times. The chain combines TRBV27 with TRBJ1-2, with 8 nucleotides matching TRBD1. Unmatched junction bases numbered 11, after V lost 3 bases and J lost 8 bases. The CDR3 is 15 residues long. Germline V gives CDR1 MNHEY, CDR2 SMNVEV (reference sequence). CDR3 sequence reads: CASSLTGVPYWGYTF. The CDR3 region has the DNA TGTGCCAGCAGTTTGACAGGGGTACCCTATTGGGGCTACACCTTC.

This clonotype was counted many times. The V call is TRBV5-1, the J call TRBJ1-6; D uncertain. The CDR3 is 16 residues long. Trimming removed 1 base at V and 9 bases at J, with 17 bases between. CDR1 SGHRS and CDR2 YFSETQ come from the germline V gene. The chain's CDR3 is CASSLLSDLGISPLHF. In DNA, the CDR3 is TGCGCCAGCAGCTTGTTGTCCGACCTAGGGATTTCACCCCTCCACTTT.

The chain recombines TRBV5-5 with TRBJ2-2; 7 bases are shared with TRBD2. The germline gives CDR1 SGHKS, CDR2 YYEKEE (reference sequence). This CDR3 has 14 residues. Trimming removed 4 bases from V and 7 bases from J; junction bases left unmatched: 7. This chain's CDR3 is CASSQVAGVGELFF. The CDR3 DNA reads as TGTGCCAGCAGCCAGGTGGCGGGAGTCGGGGAGCTGTTTTTT.

This clonotype occurred many times. The chain couples TRBV11-2 to TRBJ1-6; tentative D call: TRBD1 (5 bases). The germline CDR1 and CDR2 sequences are SGHAT and FQNNGV. Trimming removed 5 bases from V and 7 bases from J, with 15 bases in between. The CDR3 is 15 amino acids. CDR3 protein: CASSRRDAENSPLHF. The CDR3 DNA reads as TGTGCCAGCAGCCGCAGGGATGCGGAGAATTCACCCCTCCACTTT. The entire variable domain, with the rest obtained from reference TRBV11-2 and TRBJ1-6, is as follows: EAGVAQSPRYKIIEKRQSVAFWCNPISGHATLYWYQQILGQGPKLLIQFQNNGVVDDSQLPKDRFSAERLKGVDSTLKIQPAKLEDSAVYLCASSRRDAENSPLHFGNGTRLTVT.